This TCR beta chain was found in a study of blood T cell repertoires in COVID-19. Study background: Sites in the United States, Italy and Spain provided acute and convalescent COVID-19 samples. The cDNA or gDNA used as material had been derived from T cells, B-cell-depleted T cells, or PBMCs.

Authors' analysis steps: The assay estimated nucleated cells by amplifying reference gene primers. Assay used: immunoSEQ multiplex PCR; TCRdb lists only in-frame clones, some missing. For V, J and clone size, that table is used; D and trimming come from the DNA. The table lists approximately 58,000 clones, 90% of them singletons. The CDR3 consists of 14 residues. Germline V lookup: CDR1 SNHLY, CDR2 FYNNEI. Trimming cost V 2 bases and J 4 bases, with 11 bases left between them. The TCR originated in a woman aged 80 or over with active COVID-19. Sequencing input: peripheral blood. This sequence joins TRBV2 and TRBJ2-5, with a weak D call TRBD1 (5 bases). CDR3 loop: CASSEPRDGETQYF. CDR3 in DNA: TGTGCCAGCAGTGAACCCAGGGATGGAGAGACCCAGTACTTC.